These 15 T cell receptor beta chains were sequenced from one sample in a study of shared clonotypes between healthy human individuals. The data were produced by immunoSEQ multiplex PCR, yet TCRdb's version contains in-frame clones alone and is incomplete. The sample yields about 770,000 clones, 55% to 80% seen once. Sequenced sample: memory CD4+ T cells sorted from blood. Sample subset: CD45RA-negative fraction. All receptors derive from a woman aged 25 to 39 in good health.

The CDR3 spells CASSAAVWVAAKNIQYF. CDR3 bases: TGCGCCAGCAGTGCCGCCGTGTGGGTGGCGGCCAAAAACATTCAGTACTTC. J is TRBJ2-4 and V is TRBV10-2, with D unclear. This CDR3 has 17 residues. Trimming cost V 4 bases and J 1 base, with 17 bases left between them. Germline values: CDR1 WSHSY, CDR2 SAAADI.

This chain joins TRBV19 and TRBJ1-5, with 7 bases fitting TRBD1. Losses at the gene ends were 3 bases for V and 6 bases for J; bases not matched to a gene: 2. Germline lookup yields CDR1 LNHDA and CDR2 SQIVND (reference sequence). This CDR3 spans 13 amino acids. CDR3 residues: CASSISGGQPQHF. The CDR3 nucleotides read TGTGCCAGTAGTATTTCAGGGGGTCAGCCCCAGCATTTT.

The chain employs TRBV21-1 and TRBJ1-2; the tabulated D call, TRBD1, remains unverified against the DNA. TRBV21-1 is reported as a pseudogene. This CDR3 spans 17 amino acids. CDR3 residues: CASGGQVRREVEYGYTF. CDR3 in DNA: TGTGCCAGCGGGGGACAGGTAAGGAGAGAAGTGGAGTATGGCTACACCTTC.

The chain carries TRBV5-8 and TRBJ1-2; perhaps TRBD1 as D (5 bases). Trimming pared 4 bases from V and 8 bases from J, leaving 21 bases between. Germline-derived CDR1 and CDR2 are SGHTS and YDEGEE. CDR3 length: 15 residues. CDR3 bases: TGTGCCAGCAGCGGACGTAGAGGGGCGTCTAGCGGCTACACCTTC. Protein: CASSGRRGASSGYTF.

With respect to this clone: Other DNA sequences in this sample translate to the same CDR3. The rearrangement links TRBV18 to TRBJ2-2, with 7 bases lining up with TRBD1. After removal of 1 base from V and 3 bases from J, the junction contained 2 bases not matched to a gene. Looked up from germline, CDR1 is KGHSH and CDR2 is LQKENI. The CDR3 loop spans 15 amino acids. CDR3 region: CASSPRQGDTGELFF. The CDR3 DNA is TGTGCCAGCTCACCACGCCAGGGGGACACCGGGGAGCTGTTTTTT.

CDR3 loop: CASPTRGANYGYTF. The DNA for the CDR3 is TGTGCCAGTCCTACTCGGGGGGCTAACTATGGCTACACCTTC. This chain joins TRBV19 and TRBJ1-2; TRBD1 is a possible D gene (5 bases). Between the trimmed V and J ends, which lost 8 bases and 0 bases, there was a span of 13 bases. The CDR3 has 14 amino acids. Germline assignment: CDR1 LNHDA and CDR2 SQIVND (reference sequence).

The chain joins TRBV7-9 to TRBJ2-7, with 8 bases lining up with TRBD1. The CDR3 covers 15 residues. The trim removed 4 bases at V and 4 bases at J, leaving 9 bases unmatched. Germline V gene lookup returns CDR1 SEHNR and CDR2 FQNEAQ (reference sequence). The CDR3 bases are TGTGCCAGCAGCTCTTCCGGGACAGGCGGATACGAGCAGTACTTC. Translated, it gives CASSSSGTGGYEQYF. Full variable domain (outside the CDR3, taken from reference TRBV7-9 and TRBJ2-7): DTGVSQNPRHKITKRGQNVTFRCDPISEHNRLYWYRQTLGQGPEFLTYFQNEAQLEKSRLLSDRFSAERPKGSFSTLEIQRTEQGDSAMYLCASSSSGTGGYEQYFGPGTRLTVT.

This clone turned up a few times. The rearrangement uses TRBV7-3 and TRBJ2-7, with D maybe TRBD1 (6 bases). From germline, CDR1 is SGHTA and CDR2 FQGTGA. Between the trimmed V and J ends, which lost 5 bases and 2 bases, there was a span of 10 bases. This CDR3 has 13 amino acids. This CDR3 is CASSRRGAYEQYF. Written as DNA, the CDR3 is TGTGCCAGCAGCCGCAGGGGAGCCTACGAGCAGTACTTC.

A note on this clone: The sample carries other DNA sequences with the same CDR3. This chain links TRBV5-1 with TRBJ1-2; D gene unclear. Looked up from germline, CDR1 is SGHRS and CDR2 is YFSETQ. V was shortened by 0 bases and J by 4 bases, with 4 bases between the two germline ends. This CDR3 is built from 12 residues. CDR3 nucleotide sequence: TGCGCCAGCAGCTTGGGAAGCTATGGCTACACCTTC. The encoded protein is CASSLGSYGYTF. Supplemented by reference TRBV5-1 and TRBJ1-2, the full variable domain reads KAGVTQTPRYLIKTRGQQVTLSCSPISGHRSVSWYQQTPGQGLQFLFEYFSETQRNKGNFPGRFSGRQFSNSRSEMNVSTLELGDSALYLCASSLGSYGYTFGSGTRLTVV.

This clone was recorded only once. The rearrangement uses TRBV10-3 and TRBJ1-1; D not resolved. Trimming took 5 bases from V and 1 from J, leaving 8 bases between them. Germline V lookup: CDR1 ENHRY, CDR2 SYGVKD. The CDR3 has 13 amino acids. CDR3 sequence: CAISKAENTEAFF. The CDR3 DNA reads TGTGCCATCAGTAAGGCCGAGAACACTGAAGCTTTCTTT.

This clone occurred many times. CDR3 coding DNA: TGTGCCAGCAGCGGTAGATCAATAGGACAGGGGGCGAATGGCTACACCTTC. This gives the protein CASSGRSIGQGANGYTF. The V and J genes are TRBV7-2 and TRBJ1-2; 11 nucleotides agree with TRBD1. CDR1 SGHTA and CDR2 FQGNSA come from the germline V gene. The CDR3 runs to 17 residues. Losses at the gene ends were 5 bases for V and 6 bases for J; bases not matched to a gene: 14.

This clone was detected only once. The CDR3 DNA reads TGTGCCAGCAGTTTTCTCATAGATTTGCGGGGCTCCTACAATGAGCAGTTCTTC. Protein: CASSFLIDLRGSYNEQFF. J is TRBJ2-1 and V is TRBV28; tentatively, D is TRBD2 (6 bases). Between the trimmed V and J ends, which lost 3 bases and 0 bases, there was a span of 18 bases. There are 18 residues in the CDR3. The V gene's germline CDR1 is MDHEN and CDR2 SYDVKM.

This clone was counted only a few times. The rearrangement joins TRBV6-1 to TRBJ1-5, with D unclear. V was clipped by 0 bases and J by 7 bases, with 7 bases between them. Germline assignment: CDR1 MNHNS and CDR2 SASEGT. The CDR3 is 13 amino acids. The DNA for the CDR3 is TGTGCCAGCAGTGAAGCGGTACGGCAGCCCCAGCATTTT. Translating gives CASSEAVRQPQHF.

This clone came up once. The chain recombines TRBV13 with TRBJ2-7; no clear D gene. Germline loops: CDR1 PRHDT, CDR2 FYEKMQ (reference sequence). V lost 4 bases to trimming and J lost 8 bases, with 12 bases between them. CDR3 length: 12 amino acids. In DNA, the CDR3 is TGTGCCAGCAGCTCCGAAGCTACGAAGCAGTACTTC. It specifies CASSSEATKQYF.

The chain links TRBV23-1 to TRBJ2-2; D uncertain. TRBV23-1 is an ORF, with its function uncertain. CDR3 size: 12 residues. The germline V and J ends were trimmed by 11 bases and 8 bases, with 15 bases remaining between them. CDR3 in amino acids: CAGDRVRGELFF. Here the CDR3 DNA reads TGCGCCGGCGACCGGGTGAGGGGGGAGCTGTTTTTT.